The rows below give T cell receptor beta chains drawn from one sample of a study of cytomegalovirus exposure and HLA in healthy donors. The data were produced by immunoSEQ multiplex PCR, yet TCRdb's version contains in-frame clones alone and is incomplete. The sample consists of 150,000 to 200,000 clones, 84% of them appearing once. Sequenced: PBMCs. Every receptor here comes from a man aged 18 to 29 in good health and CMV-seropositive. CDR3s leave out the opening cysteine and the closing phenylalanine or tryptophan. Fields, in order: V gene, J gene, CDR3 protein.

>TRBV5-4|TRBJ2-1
ASSPPGGNEQF
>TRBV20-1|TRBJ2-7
SARGGIEQY
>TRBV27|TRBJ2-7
ASSLGPGTGVHYEQY
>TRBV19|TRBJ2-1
ASTRTSGYNEQF
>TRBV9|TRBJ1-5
ASSVGFGGYQPQH
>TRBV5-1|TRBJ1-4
ASSEGQGRNEKLF
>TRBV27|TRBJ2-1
ASSPERERLNNEQF
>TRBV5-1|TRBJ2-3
ASSRRLAGGSTDTQY
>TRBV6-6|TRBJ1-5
ASRPDRGNNQPQH
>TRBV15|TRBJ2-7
ATSRVGGPSYEQY
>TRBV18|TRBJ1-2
ASSPGTGMDTYGYT